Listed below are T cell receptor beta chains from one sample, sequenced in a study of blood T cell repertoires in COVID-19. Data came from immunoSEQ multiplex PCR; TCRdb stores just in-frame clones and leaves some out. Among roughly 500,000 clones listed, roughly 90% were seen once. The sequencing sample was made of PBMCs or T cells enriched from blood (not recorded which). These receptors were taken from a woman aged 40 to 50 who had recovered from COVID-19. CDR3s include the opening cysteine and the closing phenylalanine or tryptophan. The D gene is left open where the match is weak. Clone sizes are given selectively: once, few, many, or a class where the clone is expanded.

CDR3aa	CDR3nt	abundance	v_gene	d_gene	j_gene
CASSPRGNSGNTIYF	TGTGCCAGCAGCCCCCGCGGGAACTCTGGAAACACCATATATTTT	.	TRBV7-9	.	TRBJ1-3
CASSEFLGSTGEQYF	TGTGCCAGCAGTGAATTTCTAGGGTCAACAGGCGAGCAGTACTTC	.	TRBV2	.	TRBJ2-7
CASSLGKGAYNSPLHF	TGTGCCAGCAGCCTAGGGAAGGGAGCTTATAATTCACCCCTCCACTTT	.	TRBV7-9	.	TRBJ1-6
CASSQATGTGSHEQYF	TGCGCCAGCAGCCAAGCCACCGGGACAGGGTCTCACGAGCAGTACTTC	.	TRBV4-3	TRBD1	TRBJ2-7
CASSLMYRGLSNQPQHF	TGTGCCAGCAGCCTTATGTACAGGGGTCTTAGCAATCAGCCCCAGCATTTT	.	TRBV7-2	TRBD1	TRBJ1-5
CSVETGRGTQYF	TGCAGCGTTGAGACGGGCAGGGGGACCCAGTACTTC	.	TRBV29-1	.	TRBJ2-5
CASSPRTSGRTDTQYF	TGTGCCAGCAGCCCACGTACTAGCGGGAGGACAGATACGCAGTATTTT	.	TRBV9	TRBD2	TRBJ2-3
CATSRGLSGSRKTQYF	TGTGCCACCAGCAGAGGGTTGAGCGGGAGCCGGAAGACCCAGTACTTC	.	TRBV15	TRBD2	TRBJ2-5
CASSGEGGYGYTF	TGTGCCAGTTCAGGGGAGGGTGGCTATGGCTACACCTTC	.	TRBV6-5	.	TRBJ1-2
CASSQVGTGSLNEQYF	TGTGCCAGCAGCCAGGTGGGGACAGGGTCGTTGAACGAGCAGTACTTC	.	TRBV4-2	TRBD1	TRBJ2-7
CASSDQGVIPYEQYF	TGTGCCAGCAGCGATCAGGGGGTTATCCCCTACGAGCAGTACTTC	.	TRBV7-9	TRBD1	TRBJ2-7
CASSLPPSGIGRELFF	TGTGCCAGCAGCTTGCCCCCTAGCGGGATCGGTCGGGAGCTGTTTTTT	.	TRBV5-8	TRBD2	TRBJ2-2
CASSPLPDTTYEQYF	TGTGCCAGCAGCCCTCTCCCCGACACGACCTACGAGCAGTACTTC	once	TRBV27	.	TRBJ2-7
CASSPQGRPHGYTF	TGTGCCAGCAGCCCCCAGGGTCGCCCGCATGGCTACACCTTC	.	TRBV7-2	.	TRBJ1-2
CASSLLRLEVGEQYF	TGTGCCAGCAGCTTATTGAGACTAGAGGTCGGCGAGCAGTACTTC	.	TRBV7-9	.	TRBJ2-7
CASSLDTPEAFF	TGTGCCAGCAGCCTGGACACCCCTGAAGCTTTCTTT	.	TRBV5-4	.	TRBJ1-1
CAISGDRGYETQYF	TGTGCCATCAGTGGGGACAGGGGTTATGAGACCCAGTACTTC	.	TRBV10-3	TRBD1	TRBJ2-5
CASSTGVRADTQYF	TGTGCCAGCAGTACAGGGGTTCGTGCAGATACGCAGTATTTT	.	TRBV27	TRBD1	TRBJ2-3
CAISSAGVINEQFF	TGTGCCATCAGTTCAGCGGGAGTAATCAATGAGCAGTTCTTC	.	TRBV10-3	TRBD2	TRBJ2-1
CASSLTAGGNSYEQYF	TGCGCCAGCAGCTTGACCGCAGGGGGGAACTCCTACGAGCAGTACTTC	.	TRBV5-1	.	TRBJ2-7
CASSSTTGITGELFF	TGTGCCAGCAGCTCGACGACAGGTATCACCGGGGAGCTGTTTTTT	.	TRBV7-2	.	TRBJ2-2
CASRAEGETQYF	TGCGCCAGCAGGGCCGAGGGAGAGACCCAGTACTTC	few	TRBV5-1	.	TRBJ2-5
CASIEGGRETQYF	TGTGCCAGTATCGAGGGGGGGCGCGAGACCCAGTACTTC	few	TRBV19	.	TRBJ2-5
CASSYTVQETQYF	TGTGCCAGCAGTTATACAGTCCAAGAGACCCAGTACTTC	.	TRBV12-3/TRBV12-4	.	TRBJ2-5
CATSGSRGRGLGNNEQFF	TGTGCCACCAGTGGGTCGCGCGGGAGGGGGCTTGGGAACAATGAGCAGTTCTTC	.	TRBV24-1	TRBD2	TRBJ2-1
CASSKLGNGGDYEQYF	TGTGCCAGCAGTAAATTAGGGAATGGGGGGGACTACGAGCAGTACTTC	.	TRBV25-1	TRBD2	TRBJ2-7
CASSLARGSGYTF	TGCGCCAGCAGCTTGGCCCGGGGAAGTGGCTACACCTTC	.	TRBV5-1	.	TRBJ1-2
CASSLAPREGSEQYF	TGTGCCAGCAGCTTAGCCCCCCGAGAGGGTTCCGAGCAGTACTTC	.	TRBV7-9	.	TRBJ2-7
CASTSSGDRGNEQFF	TGTGCCAGTACCTCATCGGGGGACAGGGGGAATGAGCAGTTCTTC	.	TRBV19	TRBD1	TRBJ2-1
CASSLAGVPYEQYF	TGTGCCAGCAGCTTAGCGGGAGTACCCTACGAGCAGTACTTC	.	TRBV7-2	.	TRBJ2-7
CASSSSTSGIHNEQFF	TGTGCCAGCAGCTCTTCGACTAGCGGGATCCACAATGAGCAGTTCTTC	.	TRBV11-3	TRBD2	TRBJ2-1
CASADPTNEQFF	TGTGCCAGCGCCGACCCGACAAATGAGCAGTTCTTC	once	TRBV13	.	TRBJ2-1
CASSAGSGYEQYF	TGTGCCAGTAGCGCAGGGTCCGGTTACGAGCAGTACTTC	.	TRBV19	.	TRBJ2-7
CASSFPAGANTEAFF	TGTGCCAGCAGCTTCCCAGCTGGGGCGAACACTGAAGCTTTCTTT	.	TRBV6-2/TRBV6-3	.	TRBJ1-1
CASNPGGATYEQYF	TGTGCCAGCAACCCAGGCGGGGCGACCTACGAGCAGTACTTC	.	TRBV6-5	.	TRBJ2-7
CASSLFSGTGVRHEQFF	TGTGCCAGCAGCTTATTCTCCGGGACAGGGGTGAGGCATGAGCAGTTCTTC	.	TRBV7-2	TRBD1	TRBJ2-1
CATGGNTGELFF	TGTGCCACAGGGGGAAACACCGGGGAGCTGTTTTTT	once	TRBV19	TRBD1	TRBJ2-2
CASTSGGTQYF	TGTGCCAGCACGTCGGGTGGTACGCAGTATTTT	.	TRBV5-4	.	TRBJ2-3
CASSPSVRDYIDEQFF	TGTGCCAGCAGCCCATCGGTCAGGGACTACATTGATGAGCAGTTCTTC	.	TRBV7-9	TRBD2	TRBJ2-1
CASSLPLSGSPNEQFF	TGTGCCAGCAGTCTCCCCCTCAGCGGGAGTCCCAATGAGCAGTTCTTC	.	TRBV27	TRBD2	TRBJ2-1
CASSDTAGYTF	TGTGCCAGCAGCGATACAGCTGGCTACACCTTC	.	TRBV5-4	.	TRBJ1-2
CASSQELWSSTDTQYF	TGCGCCAGCAGCCAAGAACTGTGGTCTAGCACAGATACGCAGTATTTT	.	TRBV4-1	.	TRBJ2-3
CASRFSGTNTGELFF	TGTGCCAGTAGATTTAGCGGAACGAACACCGGGGAGCTGTTTTTT	.	TRBV19	.	TRBJ2-2
CASSYWGQTYNEQFF	TGTGCCAGCAGTTACTGGGGACAGACCTACAATGAGCAGTTCTTC	.	TRBV6-2/TRBV6-3	TRBD1	TRBJ2-1
CASSYQPATNEKLFF	TGTGCCAGCAGTTACCAACCGGCAACTAATGAAAAACTGTTTTTT	.	TRBV6-2/TRBV6-3	.	TRBJ1-4
CASSGDVNYGYTF	TGCGCCAGCAGTGGAGATGTGAACTATGGCTACACCTTC	many	TRBV10-2	.	TRBJ1-2
CASSREAPTDTQYF	TGTGCCAGCAGTAGAGAGGCCCCCACAGATACGCAGTATTTT	.	TRBV27	.	TRBJ2-3
CASSPLMGLAGIRANVLTF	TGTGCCAGCAGCCCGTTAATGGGACTAGCGGGGATCCGGGCCAACGTCCTGACTTTC	.	TRBV3-1/TRBV3-2	TRBD2	TRBJ2-6
CASSVQGNQPQHF	TGTGCCAGCAGCGTACAGGGGAATCAGCCCCAGCATTTT	.	TRBV5-6	TRBD1	TRBJ1-5
CASSTGGRNTIYF	TGTGCCAGTTCTACAGGGGGCAGGAACACCATATATTTT	.	TRBV19	TRBD1	TRBJ1-3
CASSQVGAGDRGYTF	TGTGCCAGCAGCCAAGTTGGTGCAGGGGACCGGGGCTACACCTTC	.	TRBV14	.	TRBJ1-2
CASSSGGSHEQFF	TGTGCCAGCAGCTCGGGGGGGTCCCATGAGCAGTTCTTC	.	TRBV11-2	TRBD2	TRBJ2-1
CASCTGYTGELFF	TGCGCCAGCTGCACAGGGTACACCGGGGAGCTGTTTTTT	.	TRBV5-1	.	TRBJ2-2
CASSQDSTSGNEQFF	TGTGCCAGCAGCCAAGATAGTACTAGCGGCAATGAGCAGTTCTTC	.	TRBV4-2	TRBD2	TRBJ2-1
CSVFSGGSYEQYF	TGCAGCGTATTTTCAGGGGGATCCTACGAGCAGTACTTC	.	TRBV29-1	TRBD1	TRBJ2-7
CASSPIDWSDSPLHF	TGTGCCAGTAGTCCGATCGACTGGAGTGATTCACCCCTCCACTTT	.	TRBV19	.	TRBJ1-6